What follows are 3 T cell receptor beta chains derived from one specimen sequenced in a study of metastatic and nonmetastatic thyroid tumors. TCRdb reassembled clones from the PCR reads with MiXCR. The sample lists tens of thousands of clones, 20% to 30% occurring once. Every patient was untreated before thyroid surgery. Sequencing was performed on blood. These receptors came from a female donor with papillary thyroid cancer or a benign thyroid nodule (not recorded which). Some clones in this sample may be carry-over from other donors' samples.

This clone has ten or more counts. The chain carries TRBV28 and TRBJ2-7; 9 nucleotides agree with TRBD2. Trimming took 7 bases from V and 0 from J; bases not matched to a gene: 7. This CDR3 comprises 15 residues. The germline gives CDR1 MDHEN, CDR2 SYDVKM. In nucleotides, the CDR3 is TGTGCCAGCACTGCGGGAGGGCTAGTCTCCTACGAGCAGTACTTC. Translated, it gives CASTAGGLVSYEQYF.

This clone has a count of ten or more. The genes are TRBV13 and TRBJ2-2, with 9 nucleotides matching TRBD2. Germline trimming cut 5 bases from V and 5 bases from J; bases unmatched to any gene: 9. The CDR3 has 16 amino acids. Germline CDR1 is PRHDT and CDR2 is FYEKMQ (reference sequence). The CDR3 here is CASSPPTSGVTGELFF. In DNA form, the CDR3 reads TGTGCCAGCAGCCCACCGACTAGCGGAGTAACCGGGGAGCTGTTTTTT.

The V gene is TRBV4-1, the J gene TRBJ2-7, with D hard to call. This CDR3 region has 13 residues. Looked up from germline, CDR1 is MGHRA and CDR2 is YSYEKL. Deletions cut 0 bases from V and 4 bases from J, with 7 bases between. The CDR3 loop reads CASSQEMLYEQYF. The CDR3 coding sequence is TGCGCCAGCAGCCAAGAAATGCTATACGAGCAGTACTTC.